One T cell receptor (beta chain) is described in this entry. Its antigen remains unknown. The data derive from a study of Ad26.COV2.S vaccination and SARS-CoV-2 variants. Points from the study as a whole: The study found higher spike-specific TCR breadth in vaccine than placebo recipients. Possibly, TCR breadth and depth analyses underestimated total T cell responses.

The table came from immunoSEQ multiplex PCR; TCRdb's copy has only in-frame clones and leaves some out. Of roughly 420,000 clones detected, roughly 88% appear once; the ten largest clones hold about 4%. Treatment of the sample: about 20 received Ad26.COV2.S at low or high dose, single or two shots; 5 received placebo; per-sample allocation not given. Sampling happened 63 days after the first vaccine or placebo injection. The shot given was an Ad26 vector that makes Wuhan-strain SARS-CoV-2 spike. Sequences were derived from peripheral blood, sampled in a trial of Ad26.COV2.S vaccine versus placebo. The clonotype comes from a person aged 18-60 years who received the Ad26.COV2.S COVID-19 vaccine or a placebo.

The CDR3 reads CASSPGQGRWDIQYF. The CDR3 nucleotides read TGTGCCAGCAGCCCCGGACAGGGCCGGTGGGACATTCAGTACTTC. The chain links TRBV5-4 to TRBJ2-4; 8 bases match TRBD1. This CDR3 contains 15 residues. J lost 8 bases, V lost 4 bases, and 11 bases had no gene match. Germline assignment: CDR1 SGHNT and CDR2 YYREEE (reference sequence).